This entry lists 20 T cell receptor beta chains sequenced from one sample in a study of blood T cell repertoires in COVID-19. The assay was immunoSEQ multiplex PCR, and TCRdb's table has in-frame clones only and misses some. The table includes 150,000 to 200,000 clones, roughly four fifths detected once. Material for sequencing was peripheral blood. Source of these receptors: a human donor in a cohort sampled during active COVID-19.

The chain couples TRBV7-7 to TRBJ2-1; TRBD2 matches at 7 bases. CDR3 length: 14 amino acids. Germline loops: CDR1 SSHAT, CDR2 FNYEAQ (reference sequence). The trim removed 5 bases at V and 6 bases at J, leaving 7 bases unmatched. The CDR3 protein is CASSPVGGGNEQFF. Written as DNA, the CDR3 is TGTGCCAGCAGCCCTGTGGGGGGGGGCAATGAGCAGTTCTTC. The whole variable domain, filled in from reference TRBV7-7 and TRBJ2-1, reads GAGVSQSPRYKVTKRGQDVTLRCDPISSHATLYWYQQALGQGPEFLTYFNYEAQPDKSGLPSDRFSAERPEGSISTLTIQRTEQRDSAMYRCASSPVGGGNEQFFGPGTRLTVL.

As DNA, the CDR3 is TGTGCCAGCTCTCAGGGGCAGTGGGATACGCAGTATTTT. Its translation: CASSQGQWDTQYF. The chain couples TRBV2 to TRBJ2-3; tentative D call: TRBD1 (6 bases). The CDR3 loop spans 13 amino acids. Germline-derived CDR1 and CDR2 are SNHLY and FYNNEI. Trimming cost V 8 bases and J 6 bases, with 15 bases left between them. Variable domain in full (rest from reference TRBV2 and TRBJ2-3): EPEVTQTPSHQVTQMGQEVILRCVPISNHLYFYWYRQILGQKVEFLVSFYNNEISEKSEIFDDQFSVERPDGSNFTLKIRSTKLEDSAMYFCASSQGQWDTQYFGPGTRLTVL.

The V gene is TRBV4-1, the J gene TRBJ1-3; possibly TRBD1 for D (6 bases). V lost 1 base and J lost 3, with 13 bases in between. The V gene's germline CDR1 is MGHRA and CDR2 YSYEKL. This CDR3 region has 16 residues. This CDR3 is CASSQGSQGLGNTIYF. In nucleotides, the CDR3 is TGCGCCAGCAGCCAAGGGTCCCAGGGGCTTGGAAACACCATATATTTT.

The CDR3 region has the DNA TGTGCCAGCAATCCGGAGGCTGGGGCCAACGTCCTGACTTTC. Encoded protein: CASNPEAGANVLTF. This chain connects TRBV2 to TRBJ2-6, with D possibly being TRBD2 (5 bases). The CDR3 contains 14 residues. CDR1 and CDR2 from the germline V gene are SNHLY and FYNNEI. Trimming took off 7 bases at V and 2 bases at J, with 9 bases between the two ends.

The chain combines TRBV6-2 or TRBV6-3 with TRBJ2-2; D is uncertain. V dropped 6 bases and J dropped 10 bases, with 9 bases sitting between them. The CDR3 sequence is 11 residues long. Germline V CDR1 and CDR2: MNHEY, SVGEGT. CDR3: CASSRFLELFF. The CDR3 coding sequence is TGTGCCAGCAGCCGTTTTCTGGAGCTGTTTTTT.

This sequence joins TRBV9 and TRBJ2-1; no firm D call. This CDR3 has 14 residues. Trimming cost V 5 bases and J 8 bases, with 17 bases left between them. Germline V gene sequence: CDR1 SGDLS, CDR2 YYNGEE. CDR3 DNA: TGTGCCAGCAGGGGTACATACGGGTCGGATGAGCAGTTCTTC. It encodes CASRGTYGSDEQFF.

The V call is TRBV9, the J call TRBJ1-1; D is unresolved. V lost 3 bases and J 8 bases, leaving 11 bases between the germline ends. From germline, CDR1 is SGDLS and CDR2 YYNGEE. This CDR3 region has 12 residues. The DNA for the CDR3 is TGTGCCAGCAGCGCCCTGGAGGGAGAAGCTTTCTTT. Protein sequence: CASSALEGEAFF.

This chain links TRBV18 with TRBJ2-1, with D perhaps TRBD2 (6 bases). This CDR3 spans 13 amino acids. V shed 6 bases and J shed 4 bases, with 10 bases lying between them. Germline V gene lookup returns CDR1 KGHSH and CDR2 LQKENI. The CDR3 DNA reads TGTGCCAGCTCCTCGAGCGGGTACAATGAGCAGTTCTTC. Its protein product is CASSSSGYNEQFF. Full variable domain (rest looked up from reference TRBV18 and TRBJ2-1): NAGVMQNPRHLVRRRGQEARLRCSPMKGHSHVYWYRQLPEEGLKFMVYLQKENIIDESGMPKERFSAEFPKEGPSILRIQQVVRGDSAAYFCASSSSGYNEQFFGPGTRLTVL.

This clone was detected only a few times. The gene calls are TRBV5-6 and TRBJ1-3; a weak D match, TRBD1 (5 bases). The CDR3 has 14 residues. Per the germline V gene, CDR1 is SGHDT and CDR2 is YYEEEE. V lost 4 bases, J lost 1 base, and 9 bases lay in between. CDR3 loop: CASSQTASGNTIYF. The CDR3 DNA follows: TGTGCCAGCAGCCAGACAGCTTCTGGAAACACCATATATTTT.

V usage is TRBV7-2 and J usage is TRBJ1-1; 10 nucleotides match TRBD1. This CDR3 contains 15 residues. Germline-derived CDR1 and CDR2 are SGHTA and FQGNSA. V lost 1 base, J lost 4 bases, and 3 bases stayed unmatched. The CDR3 spells CASSLGGTGVTEAFF. The CDR3 nucleotides are TGTGCCAGCAGCTTAGGAGGGACAGGGGTCACTGAAGCTTTCTTT.

This clone was seen only a few times. This chain connects TRBV27 to TRBJ2-7, with 7 nucleotides matching TRBD1. The V gene end was trimmed by 5 bases and the J gene end by 6 bases; junction bases not matched to a gene: 10. This CDR3 spans 14 amino acids. Per germline, CDR1 MNHEY and CDR2 SMNVEV (reference sequence). CDR3 nucleotide sequence: TGTGCCAGCAGTGCAAGACAGGGCCTACCCGAGCAGTACTTC. Amino acid sequence: CASSARQGLPEQYF.

This chain uses TRBV7-6 with TRBJ2-5; 9 positions agree with TRBD1. Germline V gene sequence: CDR1 SGHVS, CDR2 FNYEAQ. V lost 5 bases, J lost 5 bases, and 12 bases stayed unmatched. The CDR3 length is 16 residues. This chain's CDR3 is CASSATGTGIAETQYF. In nucleotides, the CDR3 is TGTGCCAGCAGCGCCACCGGGACAGGGATCGCGGAGACCCAGTACTTC.

This clone came up once. The chain links TRBV30 to TRBJ1-1; D is possibly TRBD1 (6 bases). Between the trimmed V and J ends, which lost 3 bases and 5 bases, there was a span of 16 bases. Germline CDR1 GTSNPN, CDR2 SVGIG (reference sequence). This CDR3 has 14 residues. The CDR3 spells CAWSSGVGSTEAFF. CDR3 sequence (DNA): TGTGCCTGGAGCTCAGGGGTTGGGAGTACTGAAGCTTTCTTT.

This clone was recorded a few times. This chain uses TRBV24-1 with TRBJ2-1, with D tentatively TRBD2 (6 bases). V gave up 10 bases and J gave up 0 bases, with 18 bases separating them. This CDR3 is 16 amino acids long. Germline V gives CDR1 KGHDR, CDR2 SFDVKD. The CDR3 sequence is CATPSEGGNSYNEQFF. The DNA of the CDR3 is TGTGCCACTCCTTCGGAGGGAGGAAACTCCTACAATGAGCAGTTCTTC.

V gene TRBV5-1 combines with J gene TRBJ1-1; maybe TRBD1 (6 bases). The length of the CDR3 is 14 residues. Germline V gives CDR1 SGHRS, CDR2 YFSETQ. Trimming took 6 bases from V and 0 from J, leaving 12 bases between them. CDR3 in DNA: TGCGCCAGCACTAGGGACACCATGAACACTGAAGCTTTCTTT. Translating gives CASTRDTMNTEAFF.

The chain links TRBV7-9 to TRBJ2-1; no reliable D call. Trimming took 11 bases from V and 2 from J, leaving 13 bases between them. The germline V gene has CDR1 SEHNR and CDR2 FQNEAQ (reference sequence). This CDR3 region has 13 residues. The DNA for the CDR3 is TGTGCCGCGGCCCATATTCCCTACAATGAGCAGTTCTTC. Amino acids: CAAAHIPYNEQFF. The variable domain in full, completed from reference TRBV7-9 and TRBJ2-1, reads DTGVSQNPRHKITKRGQNVTFRCDPISEHNRLYWYRQTLGQGPEFLTYFQNEAQLEKSRLLSDRFSAERPKGSFSTLEIQRTEQGDSAMYLCAAAHIPYNEQFFGPGTRLTVL.

This clone has at least ten counts. The chain couples TRBV7-2 to TRBJ2-7; D may be TRBD2 (5 bases). Germline V gives CDR1 SGHTA, CDR2 FQGNSA. This CDR3 region has 13 residues. The V end was cut by 5 bases, the J end by 4 bases, with 12 bases between. The CDR3 loop is CASSNNRGYEQYF. The CDR3 DNA reads TGTGCCAGCAGCAATAACCGAGGGTACGAGCAGTACTTC.

This chain connects TRBV18 to TRBJ2-2, with TRBD1 identical over 8 bases. Germline V gene lookup returns CDR1 KGHSH and CDR2 LQKENI. V dropped 5 bases and J dropped 8; count of bases not matched to a gene: 7. The CDR3 loop spans 14 amino acids. The CDR3 nucleotides read TGTGCCAGCTCATCGGACAGGGTTCTAGGGGAGCTGTTTTTT. Translated: CASSSDRVLGELFF.

This clone has a count of ten or more. V and J are TRBV2 and TRBJ1-5; no definite D call. V lost 6 bases to trimming and J lost 0 bases, with 6 bases between them. The length of the CDR3 is 13 residues. Germline lookup yields CDR1 SNHLY and CDR2 FYNNEI. This chain's CDR3 is CASSYNSNQPQHF. The CDR3 DNA is TGTGCCAGCAGCTATAATAGCAATCAGCCCCAGCATTTT.

The CDR3 sequence is CASRTRRTGSIQETQYF. CDR3 in DNA: TGTGCCAGCAGAACCCGCCGGACAGGGTCCATACAAGAGACCCAGTACTTC. V usage is TRBV28 and J usage is TRBJ2-5; TRBD1 matches 8 bases. This CDR3 contains 17 residues. From germline, CDR1 is MDHEN and CDR2 SYDVKM. The trim removed 6 bases at V and 2 bases at J, leaving 14 bases unmatched.